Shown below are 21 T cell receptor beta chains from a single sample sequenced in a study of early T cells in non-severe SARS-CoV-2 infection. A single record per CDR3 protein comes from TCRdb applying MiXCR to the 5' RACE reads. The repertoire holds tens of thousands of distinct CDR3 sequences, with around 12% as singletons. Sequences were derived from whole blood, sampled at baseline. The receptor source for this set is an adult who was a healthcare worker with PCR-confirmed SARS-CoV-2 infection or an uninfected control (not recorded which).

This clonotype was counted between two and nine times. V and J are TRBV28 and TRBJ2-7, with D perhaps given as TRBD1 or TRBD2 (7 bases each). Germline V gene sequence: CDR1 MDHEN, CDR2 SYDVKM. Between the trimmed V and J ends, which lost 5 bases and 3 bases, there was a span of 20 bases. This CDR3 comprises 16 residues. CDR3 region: CASSPYSGGGYYEQYF. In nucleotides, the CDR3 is TGTGCCAGCAGTCCTTACTCAGGGGGGGGCTACTACGAGCAGTACTTC.

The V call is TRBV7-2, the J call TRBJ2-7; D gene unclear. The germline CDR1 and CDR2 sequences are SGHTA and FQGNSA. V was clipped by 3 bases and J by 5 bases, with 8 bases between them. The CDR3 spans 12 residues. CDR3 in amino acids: CASSLGLNEQYF. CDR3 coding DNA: TGTGCCAGCAGCTTGGGTCTAAACGAGCAGTACTTC.

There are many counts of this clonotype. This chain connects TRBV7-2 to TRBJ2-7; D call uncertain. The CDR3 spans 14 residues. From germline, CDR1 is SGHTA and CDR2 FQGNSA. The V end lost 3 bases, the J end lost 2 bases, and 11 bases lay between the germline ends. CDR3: CASSFVGDTYEQYF. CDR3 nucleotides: TGTGCCAGCAGCTTCGTAGGAGACACCTACGAGCAGTACTTC.

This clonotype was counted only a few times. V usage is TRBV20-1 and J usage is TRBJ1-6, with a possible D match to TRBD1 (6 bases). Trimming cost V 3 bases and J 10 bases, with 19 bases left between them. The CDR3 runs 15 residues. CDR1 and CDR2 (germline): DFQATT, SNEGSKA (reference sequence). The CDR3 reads CSASEDSPYRSPLHF. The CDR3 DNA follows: TGCAGTGCTAGCGAGGACAGCCCTTACCGCTCACCCCTCCACTTT.

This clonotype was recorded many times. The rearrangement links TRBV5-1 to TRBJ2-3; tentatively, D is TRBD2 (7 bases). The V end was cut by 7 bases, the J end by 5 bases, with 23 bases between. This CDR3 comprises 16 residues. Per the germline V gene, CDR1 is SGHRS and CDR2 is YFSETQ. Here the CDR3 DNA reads TGCGCCAGCGCTGTAGGGAACGGGGGGCGGAGAGATACGCAGTATTTT. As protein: CASAVGNGGRRDTQYF.

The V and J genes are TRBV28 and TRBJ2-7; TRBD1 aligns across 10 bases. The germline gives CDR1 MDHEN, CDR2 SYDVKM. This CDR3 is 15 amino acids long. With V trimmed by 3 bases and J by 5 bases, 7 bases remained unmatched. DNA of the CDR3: TGTGCCAGCAGTTTTAGGGACAGGGGTCGCGACGAGCAGTACTTC. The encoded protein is CASSFRDRGRDEQYF.

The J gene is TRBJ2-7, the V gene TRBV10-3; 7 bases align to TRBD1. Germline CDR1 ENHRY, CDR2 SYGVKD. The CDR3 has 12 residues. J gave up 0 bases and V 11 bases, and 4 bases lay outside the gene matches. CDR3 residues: CASRDSSYEQYF. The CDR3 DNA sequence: TGTGCCTCACGGGACAGCTCCTACGAGCAGTACTTC.

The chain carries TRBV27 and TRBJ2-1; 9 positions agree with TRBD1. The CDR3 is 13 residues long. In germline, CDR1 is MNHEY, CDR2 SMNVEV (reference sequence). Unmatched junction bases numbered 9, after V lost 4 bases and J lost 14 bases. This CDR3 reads CASSSKPGTGKFF. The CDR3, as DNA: TGTGCCAGCAGTTCGAAACCCGGGACAGGGAAGTTCTTC.

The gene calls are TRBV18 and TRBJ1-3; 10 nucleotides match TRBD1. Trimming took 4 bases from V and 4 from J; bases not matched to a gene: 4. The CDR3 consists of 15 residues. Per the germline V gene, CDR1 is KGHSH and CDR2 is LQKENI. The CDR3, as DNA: TGTGCCAGCTCACGCGGGACAGGGGAAGGAAACACCATATATTTT. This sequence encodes CASSRGTGEGNTIYF. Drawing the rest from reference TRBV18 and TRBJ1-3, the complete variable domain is NAGVMQNPRHLVRRRGQEARLRCSPMKGHSHVYWYRQLPEEGLKFMVYLQKENIIDESGMPKERFSAEFPKEGPSILRIQQVVRGDSAAYFCASSRGTGEGNTIYFGEGSWLTVV.

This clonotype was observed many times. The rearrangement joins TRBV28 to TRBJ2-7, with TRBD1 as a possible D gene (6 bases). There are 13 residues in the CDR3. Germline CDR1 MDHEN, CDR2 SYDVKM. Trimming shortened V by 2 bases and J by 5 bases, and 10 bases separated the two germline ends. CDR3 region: CASSLSSGDEQYF. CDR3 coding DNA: TGTGCCAGCAGTTTAAGCTCAGGGGACGAGCAGTACTTC.

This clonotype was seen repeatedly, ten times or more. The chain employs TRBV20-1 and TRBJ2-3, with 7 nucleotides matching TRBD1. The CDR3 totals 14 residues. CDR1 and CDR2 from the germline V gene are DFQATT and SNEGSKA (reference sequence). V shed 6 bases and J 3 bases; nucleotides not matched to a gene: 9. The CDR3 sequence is CSARLQGSTDTQYF. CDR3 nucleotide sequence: TGCAGTGCGCGCCTACAGGGGAGTACAGATACGCAGTATTTT.

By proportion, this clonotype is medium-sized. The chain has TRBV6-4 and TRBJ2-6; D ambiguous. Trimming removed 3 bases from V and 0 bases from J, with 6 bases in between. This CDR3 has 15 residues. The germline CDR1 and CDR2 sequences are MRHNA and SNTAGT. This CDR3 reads CASSETSSGANVLTF. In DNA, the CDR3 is TGTGCCAGCAGTGAAACCAGCTCTGGGGCCAACGTCCTGACTTTC.

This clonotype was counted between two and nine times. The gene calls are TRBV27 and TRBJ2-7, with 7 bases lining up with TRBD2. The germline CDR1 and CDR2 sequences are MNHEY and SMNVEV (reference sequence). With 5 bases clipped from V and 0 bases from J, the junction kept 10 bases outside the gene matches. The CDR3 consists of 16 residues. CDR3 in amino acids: CASSPVLGLSSYEQYF. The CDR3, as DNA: TGTGCCAGCAGTCCGGTACTGGGACTATCCTCCTACGAGCAGTACTTC.

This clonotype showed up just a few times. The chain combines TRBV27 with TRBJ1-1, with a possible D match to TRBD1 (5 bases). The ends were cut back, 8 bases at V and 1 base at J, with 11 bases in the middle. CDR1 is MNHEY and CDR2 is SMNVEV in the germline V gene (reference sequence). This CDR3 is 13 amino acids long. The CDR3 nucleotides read TGTGCCAGCCATAAGACAGCGAACACTGAAGCTTTCTTT. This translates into CASHKTANTEAFF.

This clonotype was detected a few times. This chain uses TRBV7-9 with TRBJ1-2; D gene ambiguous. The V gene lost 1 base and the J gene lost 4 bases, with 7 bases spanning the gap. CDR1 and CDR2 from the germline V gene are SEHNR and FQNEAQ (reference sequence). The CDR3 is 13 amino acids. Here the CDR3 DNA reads TGTGCCAGCAGCTTAGGGGTGCCCTATGGCTACACCTTC. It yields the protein CASSLGVPYGYTF.

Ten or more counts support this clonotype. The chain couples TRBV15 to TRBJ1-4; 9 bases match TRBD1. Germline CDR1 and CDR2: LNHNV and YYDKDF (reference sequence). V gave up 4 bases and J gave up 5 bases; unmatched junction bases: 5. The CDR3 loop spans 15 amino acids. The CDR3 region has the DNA TGTGCCACCAGCAAGCCGACAGGGGGGAATGAAAAACTGTTTTTT. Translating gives CATSKPTGGNEKLFF.

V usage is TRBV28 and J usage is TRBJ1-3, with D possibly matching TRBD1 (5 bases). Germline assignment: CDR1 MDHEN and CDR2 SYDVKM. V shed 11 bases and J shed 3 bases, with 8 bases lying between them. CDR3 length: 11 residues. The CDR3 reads CAGTGGNTIYF. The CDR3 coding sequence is TGTGCCGGGACGGGTGGAAACACCATATATTTT.

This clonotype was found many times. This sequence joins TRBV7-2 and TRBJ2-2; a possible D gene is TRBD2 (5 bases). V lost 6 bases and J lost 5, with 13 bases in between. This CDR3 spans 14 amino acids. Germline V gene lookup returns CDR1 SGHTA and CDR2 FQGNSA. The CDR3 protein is CASSWTPGTGELFF. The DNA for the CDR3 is TGTGCCAGCAGTTGGACTCCGGGTACCGGGGAGCTGTTTTTT.

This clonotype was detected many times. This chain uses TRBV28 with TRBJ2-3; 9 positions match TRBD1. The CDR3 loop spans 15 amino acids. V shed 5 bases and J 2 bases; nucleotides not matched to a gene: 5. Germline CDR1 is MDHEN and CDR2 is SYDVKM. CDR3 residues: CASSGRDRATDTQYF. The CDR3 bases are TGTGCCAGCAGTGGTAGGGACAGGGCCACAGATACGCAGTATTTT.

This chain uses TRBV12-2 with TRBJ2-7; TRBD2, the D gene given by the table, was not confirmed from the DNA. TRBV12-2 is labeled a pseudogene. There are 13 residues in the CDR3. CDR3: CASRLGTSYEQYF. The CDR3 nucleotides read TGTGCAAGTCGCTTAGGGACTAGCTACGAGCAGTACTTC.

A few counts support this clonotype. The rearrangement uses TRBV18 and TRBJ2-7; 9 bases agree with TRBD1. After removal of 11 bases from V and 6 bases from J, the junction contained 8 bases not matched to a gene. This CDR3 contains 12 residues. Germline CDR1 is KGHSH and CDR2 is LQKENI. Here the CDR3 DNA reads TGTGCCGGAGGGGACAGGGTTGCCGAGCAGTACTTC. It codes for CAGGDRVAEQYF.